These T cell receptor beta chains were read from a single sample in a study of CD8+CD57+ T cells in acquired aplastic anemia. TCRdb recomputed calls from the reads with MiXCR, one row per CDR3 protein. The table shows about 81,000 distinct CDR3 sequences, with approximately 46% occurring only once. Material for sequencing was sorted CD4+, CD8+, or CD8+CD57+ T cells (not recorded which) from PBMCs. These receptors all stem from a human donor in good health, serving as a control. Each CDR3 is given with its conserved first and last residue. Some rows have no size entry. The others give once, few or many, or a class for an expanded clone.

TRBV6-5	few	TRBJ1-5	CASSYSLPPWPQHF
TRBV4-2	many	TRBJ1-6	CASSQELGQGDSPLHF
TRBV11-2	many	TRBJ2-7	CASSSNSYEQYF
TRBV25-1	NA	TRBJ1-1	CASSDSQGINTEAFF
TRBV5-6	NA	TRBJ1-6	CASSLDVAGLGYSPLHF
TRBV24-1	few	TRBJ2-3	CATSDLTGRETDTQYF
TRBV25-1	NA	TRBJ2-3	CASSLAGTSGGKADTQYF
TRBV10-3	NA	TRBJ1-2	CAINRDTAYGYTF
TRBV20-1	once	TRBJ1-6	CSATNHRSSYNSPLHF
TRBV19	NA	TRBJ1-2	CASSMARGQGDNYGYAF
TRBV2	few	TRBJ2-7	CASSLGEGPYEQYF
TRBV2	many	TRBJ2-1	CASSYGGNEQFF
TRBV7-8	few	TRBJ2-7	CASILDGTYEQYF
TRBV25-1	NA	TRBJ2-7	CASSEGGWGEQYF
TRBV27	few	TRBJ2-5	CASKTSGGVQETQYF
TRBV5-4	NA	TRBJ2-1	CASSLAVSGPYNEQFF
TRBV9	many	TRBJ2-2	CASSVESTGELFF
TRBV20-1	once	TRBJ2-7	CSASVRTYEQYF
TRBV15	NA	TRBJ2-3	CATSTAGGSADTQYF
TRBV29-1	NA	TRBJ1-2	CSVEERQDSGYTF
TRBV12-3/TRBV12-4	many	TRBJ1-2	CASSLGGGSGYTF
TRBV5-1	many	TRBJ2-7	CASSHDSAYEQYF
TRBV12-3/TRBV12-4	NA	TRBJ1-3	CASSSGQGNTIYF
TRBV7-9	NA	TRBJ2-2	CASRLGSGKLFF
TRBV12-3/TRBV12-4	NA	TRBJ2-1	CASSFSLGDTTYNEQFF
TRBV12-5	many	TRBJ1-2	CASGRDLINGYTF
TRBV29-1	few	TRBJ2-7	CSVAGTTSSYEQYF
TRBV11-2	NA	TRBJ2-5	CASSHRGEQGPQETQYF
TRBV12-3/TRBV12-4	many	TRBJ1-5	CASSATGGNPQPQHF
TRBV5-1	NA	TRBJ2-1	CASSFIDRSENEQFF
TRBV13	many	TRBJ2-7	CASSLQTGPGEQYF
TRBV12-3/TRBV12-4	many	TRBJ2-3	CASSPTGGSTDTQYF
TRBV20-1	NA	TRBJ1-1	CSPAGGLLNTEAFF
TRBV5-8	few	TRBJ1-4	CASSLPGGLREKLFF
TRBV27	few	TRBJ2-7	CASSLYGAEISYEQYF
TRBV25-1	once	TRBJ2-7	CASSLGGPREQYF
TRBV29-1	NA	TRBJ1-2	CSVASAAAKGGYTF
TRBV9	many	TRBJ1-2	CASSTRGGYGYTF
TRBV5-4	NA	TRBJ1-1	CASSLGVGRGGTEAFF
TRBV29-1	NA	TRBJ2-3	CSVTRTGSTDTQYF
TRBV19	NA	TRBJ1-2	CASTLDRGYGYTF
TRBV25-1	NA	TRBJ1-3	CASSVGTASGNTIYF
TRBV25-1	NA	TRBJ2-3	CASSEGGSTDTQYF
TRBV19	once	TRBJ2-3	CASSMASTDTQYF
TRBV4-1	many	TRBJ1-2	CASSQGDGSNYGYTF
TRBV29-1	NA	TRBJ1-1	CSVGTDRGTAFF
TRBV7-8	many	TRBJ1-1	CASSRTGMNTEAFF
TRBV5-1	NA	TRBJ2-1	CASSSRRASGSSYNEQFF
TRBV7-8	large	TRBJ2-7	CASSLRSAGDLSYEQYF
TRBV10-3	NA	TRBJ1-4	CASSEPPGAAGEKLFF
TRBV3-1	few	TRBJ2-1	CASSSVGGRAYNEQFF
TRBV20-1	many	TRBJ2-7	CSARGPAGTGAPYEQYF
TRBV25-1	medium-sized	TRBJ1-6	CARSASEGSPLHF
TRBV7-2	few	TRBJ2-3	CASSFPGGTDTQYF
TRBV29-1	NA	TRBJ2-7	CSVEGPGGEQYF